This T cell receptor (beta chain) was identified during a study of ipilimumab plus nivolumab after autologous stem cell transplantation. Study details: Typical patient got 5 or 6 ipilimumab doses and about eight nivolumab doses (median).

Checkpoint therapy with ipilimumab 1 mg/kg began 14 to 28 days after transplant. Dosing: nivolumab 3 mg/kg IV, weeks 1, 4, 7, 10, then every two weeks to week 26. As concerns this clone: Antigen: not known.

Libraries were prepared by immunoSEQ multiplex PCR; TCRdb keeps only in-frame clonotypes and omits some of them. The table lists about 6,000 clones, around 91% of them singletons. This CDR3 region has 14 residues. V was cut by 3 bases and J by 3 bases, with 11 bases left in between. Germline CDR1 MDHEN, CDR2 SYDVKM. Overall study findings and caveats: The authors say TCR, Treg and microbiome findings warrant further study.

The sequence derives from a female donor with multiple myeloma. The J gene is TRBJ2-5, the V gene TRBV28; unclear D gene. The sequences come from PBMCs, collected in a trial of ipilimumab plus nivolumab as post-transplant consolidation. The CDR3 sequence: CASSLAQFKETQYF. CDR3 DNA: TGTGCCAGCAGTTTGGCCCAATTCAAAGAGACCCAGTACTTC. Together with reference TRBV28 and TRBJ2-5, the CDR3 gives the full variable domain: DVKVTQSSRYLVKRTGEKVFLECVQDMDHENMFWYRQDPGLGLRLIYFSYDVKMKEKGDIPEGYSVSREKKERFSLILESASTNQTSMYLCASSLAQFKETQYFGPGTRLLVL.